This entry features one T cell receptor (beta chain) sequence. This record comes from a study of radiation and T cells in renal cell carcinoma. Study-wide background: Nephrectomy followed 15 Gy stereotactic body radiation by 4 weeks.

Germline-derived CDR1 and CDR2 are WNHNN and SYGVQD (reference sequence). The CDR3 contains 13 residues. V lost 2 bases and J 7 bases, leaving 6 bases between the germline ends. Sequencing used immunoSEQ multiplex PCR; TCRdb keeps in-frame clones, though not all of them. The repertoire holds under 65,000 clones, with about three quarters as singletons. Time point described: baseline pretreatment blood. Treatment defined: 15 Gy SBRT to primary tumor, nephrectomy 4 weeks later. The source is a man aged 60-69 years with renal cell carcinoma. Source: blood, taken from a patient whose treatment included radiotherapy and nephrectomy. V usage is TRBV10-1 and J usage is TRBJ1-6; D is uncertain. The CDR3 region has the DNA TGCGCCAGCAGTGAGACCTCCAATTCACCCCTCCACTTT. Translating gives CASSETSNSPLHF.